This T cell receptor (beta chain) emerged from a study of blood T cell repertoires in COVID-19 (dated by TCRdb to the early 2020s). Describing the broader study: Samples from collaborators originated in the United States, Italy and Spain and spanned both the acute and convalescent phases of COVID-19. The material from the prospective study consisted of cDNA or gDNA derived from T cells, B-cell-depleted T cells, or PBMCs. The dataset comprised deeply sampled blood TCRbeta repertoires from subjects exposed to, actively infected with, or recovered from COVID-19. The repertoires were released in a freely available public database intended as a resource for research on the immune response to SARS-CoV-2. Samples were obtained from the ongoing ImmuneRACE study (first 160 participants) and from 1,254 subjects provided by 6 global collaborators. A de-identified subject ID, COVID-19 status, age in years and sex were almost always included in the sample metadata. Where available, HLA class I and class II types were obtained from metadata supplied by the sample provider rather than from assay-based typing.

TCRbeta CDR3 regions were amplified from genomic DNA using the immunoSEQ Assay, a bias-controlled multiplex PCR. In the source study's methods: Nucleated cell counts per sample were estimated from amplification of reference gene primers within the assay. To quantify the absolute abundance of each unique TCRbeta CDR3 rearrangement, sequence reads were collapsed and filtered. For each sample, productive Simpson clonality was calculated as the square root of Simpson's diversity index over productive rearrangements. TCRdb took over this immuneACCESS table, retaining in-frame rearrangements with V and J assigned. Such tables are incomplete; in checked studies, under half of the missing clones stem from an unresolved V gene, and the remainder is unexplained. The V and J calls and clone size are taken from that table; D and trimming were inferred from the DNA. The sample records about 220,000 clones, 65% to 85% of which are singletons. Of the sample, roughly 3.5% falls within the top ten clones.

General conclusions and limits of the study: The quantity of clinical and demographic metadata differed by source and by participant and was supplied without curation.

A word on this clone: Its recognized antigen is unknown. Within one base of it there is no much larger clone, and no base qualities were kept.

In the prospective study, participants were roughly 18 to 90 years old, resided in around 25 geographic areas of the United States, and were enrolled through a virtual design. Cohort assignment in the prospective study relied on participant-reported clinical history from a screening survey and a study questionnaire. ImmuneRACE Cohort 3 recovered participants were defined by two consecutive negative NP/OP PCR tests, healthcare professional clearance, or symptom resolution. Each participant in the prospective study had whole blood, serum and a nasopharyngeal or oropharyngeal swab collected by mobile phlebotomists. Over a roughly 2-month period, participants in the prospective study had the option of providing additional blood draws and questionnaires. Blood samples from the prospective study were shipped frozen or at room temperature prior to DNA extraction. The sample consisted of PBMCs or T cells enriched from blood (not recorded which). The sequence came from a woman aged 60-75 years who had recovered from COVID-19.

The nucleotides read TGTGCCAGCAGTTTCCAGTCCACAGATACGCAGTATTTT. This encodes CASSFQSTDTQYF. The chain is made from TRBV25-1 and TRBJ2-3, with the D gene call left open. Measured from the cysteine to the phenylalanine, the CDR3 is 13 residues long. Solely the CDR3 DNA is kept, with 39 bases framed from the first base. V is cut by 5 bases and J by 2 bases, and the space between the germline ends is 8 bases. From a lookup of the germline V gene, CDR1 and CDR2 are MGHDK and SYGVNS. Beyond the CDR3, the reference TRBV25-1 and TRBJ2-3 genes provide the residues; the full variable domain reads: EADIYQTPRYLVIGTGKKITLECSQTMGHDKMYWYQQDPGMELHLIHYSYGVNSTEKGDLSSESTVSRIRTEHFPLTLESARPSHTSQYLCASSFQSTDTQYFGPGTRLTVL.